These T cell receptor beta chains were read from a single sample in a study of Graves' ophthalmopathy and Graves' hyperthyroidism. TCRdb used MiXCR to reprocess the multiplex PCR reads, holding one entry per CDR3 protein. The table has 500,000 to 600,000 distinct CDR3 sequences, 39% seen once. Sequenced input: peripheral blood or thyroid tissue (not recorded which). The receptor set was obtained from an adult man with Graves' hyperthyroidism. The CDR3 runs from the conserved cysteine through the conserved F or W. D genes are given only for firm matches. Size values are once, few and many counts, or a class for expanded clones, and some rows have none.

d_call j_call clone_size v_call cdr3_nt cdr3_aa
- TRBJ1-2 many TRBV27 TGTGCCAGCAGCCCGGCAGGGGCGAGGGGCTACACCTTC CASSPAGARGYTF
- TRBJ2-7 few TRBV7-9 TGTGCCAGCAGCTTAGAGGGAATTCCGCGCGAGCAGTACTTC CASSLEGIPREQYF
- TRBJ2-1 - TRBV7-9 TGTGCCAGCAGCTTAGTTGGTCGGAACTACAATGAGCAGTTCTTC CASSLVGRNYNEQFF
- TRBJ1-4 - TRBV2 TGTGCCAGCAGTGTTGGGGGTGGAGAAAAACTGTTTTTT CASSVGGGEKLFF
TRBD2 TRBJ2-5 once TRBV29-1 TGCAGCCCACAAGCGGGAGTGCACCAAGAGACCCAGTACTTC CSPQAGVHQETQYF
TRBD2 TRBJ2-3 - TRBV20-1 TGCAGTGCTAGAGGGCCGCGGGAGGGACGGGATACGCAGTATTTT CSARGPREGRDTQYF
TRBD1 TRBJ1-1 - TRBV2 TGTGCCAGCAGTGGAGGACAGGGTAATTCTGAAGCTTTCTTT CASSGGQGNSEAFF
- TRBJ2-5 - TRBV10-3 TGTGCCAGCAGGCCCCTTGGGGGCCAGTACTTC CASRPLGGQYF
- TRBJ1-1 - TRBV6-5 TGTGCCAGCAGAGCATCACAGGGTTCGGGCTATGCTGAAGCTTTCTTT CASRASQGSGYAEAFF
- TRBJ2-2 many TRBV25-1 TGTGCCAGCAGTGCCCTGACATCCACCGGGGAGCTGTTTTTT CASSALTSTGELFF